This passage covers 25 T cell receptor beta chains from one sample sequenced in a study of blood T cell repertoires in COVID-19. Sequencing used immunoSEQ multiplex PCR; TCRdb keeps in-frame clones, though not all of them. This sample has approximately 190,000 clones; roughly 90% occur once, and the top ten carry 5% to 7.5%. Sequenced material: peripheral blood. These receptors came from a woman aged 40 to 50 who had recovered from COVID-19.

The chain carries TRBV4-3 and TRBJ2-7, with D perhaps TRBD1 (6 bases). Trimming shortened V by 1 base and J by 3 bases, and 13 bases separated the two germline ends. This CDR3 contains 15 residues. The germline V gene has CDR1 LGHNA and CDR2 YSLEER. CDR3 sequence (DNA): TGCGCCAGCAGCCAAGTAGTACAGGGATTCTACGAGCAGTACTTC. This codes for CASSQVVQGFYEQYF.

The V gene is TRBV14, the J gene TRBJ1-6, with D tentatively TRBD1 (5 bases). Per the germline V gene, CDR1 is SGHDN and CDR2 is FVKESK. The ends were cut back, 0 bases at V and 8 bases at J, with 5 bases in the middle. This CDR3 contains 13 residues. DNA of the CDR3: TGTGCCAGCAGCCAAGACAGGGATTCACCCCTCCACTTT. Protein: CASSQDRDSPLHF.

The sample holds one count of this clone. The V gene is TRBV5-1, the J gene TRBJ1-6, with D possibly being TRBD1 (5 bases). This CDR3 spans 13 amino acids. V dropped 4 bases and J dropped 7 bases, with 9 bases sitting between them. Germline V lookup: CDR1 SGHRS, CDR2 YFSETQ. Here the CDR3 DNA reads TGCGCCAGCAGCACCAGACAGAATTCACCCCTCCACTTT. Protein product: CASSTRQNSPLHF.

The chain combines TRBV11-3 with TRBJ1-4; 10 nucleotides line up with TRBD1. The V segment lost 5 bases and the J segment 3 bases; nucleotides outside the gene matches: 3. Germline CDR1 SGHNT, CDR2 YENEEA. The CDR3 consists of 15 residues. The chain's CDR3 is CASSKGTGANEKLFF. The CDR3 nucleotides are TGTGCCAGCAGCAAAGGGACAGGGGCTAATGAAAAACTGTTTTTT.

This sequence joins TRBV4-3 and TRBJ2-1, with 8 nucleotides matching TRBD2. The CDR3 sequence is 15 residues long. The V segment lost 4 bases and the J segment 0 bases; nucleotides outside the gene matches: 2. Germline V gene sequence: CDR1 LGHNA, CDR2 YSLEER. The CDR3 sequence: CASSPSGSSYNEQFF. The CDR3 DNA reads as TGCGCCAGCAGCCCGAGCGGGAGCTCCTACAATGAGCAGTTCTTC.

The DNA of the CDR3 is TGTGCCAGCAGCTTTATGGAGACCCAGTACTTC. Translated, it gives CASSFMETQYF. The chain has TRBV11-2 and TRBJ2-5, with D unresolved. From germline, CDR1 is SGHAT and CDR2 FQNNGV. The CDR3 loop spans 11 amino acids. The ends were cut back, 3 bases at V and 5 bases at J, with 4 bases in the middle.

On this clone: This same CDR3 is encoded by further DNA sequences in the sample. The chain has TRBV5-5 and TRBJ1-2, with D possibly being TRBD1 (6 bases). The CDR3 has 13 amino acids. CDR1 is SGHKS and CDR2 is YYEKEE in the germline V gene (reference sequence). V lost 5 bases, J lost 2 bases, and 10 bases lay in between. The CDR3 spells CASSLGGNYGYTF. The CDR3 bases are TGTGCCAGCAGTCTTGGGGGCAACTATGGCTACACCTTC.

V is TRBV5-1 and J is TRBJ2-3; 7 positions agree with TRBD2. From germline, CDR1 is SGHRS and CDR2 YFSETQ. V trimming: 3 bases; J trimming: 2 bases; junction bases outside the gene matches: 12. The CDR3 is 17 amino acids. Written as DNA, the CDR3 is TGCGCCAGCAGCTCCCAGAGCGGGATAGGACCCACAGATACGCAGTATTTT. It is translated as CASSSQSGIGPTDTQYF.

This clone was observed a single time. The chain employs TRBV5-1 and TRBJ2-3; 8 positions match TRBD1. The CDR3 spans 14 residues. The ends lost 7 bases at V and 6 bases at J; junction bases unmatched: 10. The germline V gene encodes CDR1 SGHRS and CDR2 YFSETQ. The DNA for the CDR3 is TGCGCCAGCTACTCCGGGACAGGCGTCGATACGCAGTATTTT. Translated: CASYSGTGVDTQYF.

This clone has just one count. The chain carries TRBV5-1 and TRBJ2-3; D is possibly TRBD2 (5 bases). The CDR3 sequence is 14 residues long. Per the germline V gene, CDR1 is SGHRS and CDR2 is YFSETQ. V dropped 4 bases and J dropped 1 base, with 10 bases sitting between them. In DNA form, the CDR3 reads TGCGCCAGCAGCGCTTCGGAGGGCACAGATACGCAGTATTTT. Its translation: CASSASEGTDTQYF.

This chain connects TRBV5-5 to TRBJ2-5, with D possibly being TRBD1 (5 bases). V shed 0 bases and J shed 2 bases, with 5 bases lying between them. The CDR3 sequence is 13 residues long. CDR1 is SGHKS and CDR2 is YYEKEE in the germline V gene (reference sequence). In nucleotides, the CDR3 is TGTGCCAGCAGCTTGGGACAGCAAGAGACCCAGTACTTC. This sequence encodes CASSLGQQETQYF.

The CDR3 DNA reads TGTGCCAGCTCACCACGACCGGGACTAGCGGGAGAGGGTAGCCGGTACGAGCAGTACTTC. Amino acid sequence: CASSPRPGLAGEGSRYEQYF. The J gene is TRBJ2-7, the V gene TRBV18, with 14 positions matching TRBD2. The germline gives CDR1 KGHSH, CDR2 LQKENI. The CDR3 totals 20 residues. Trimming at V came to 1 base and at J to 4 bases, leaving 15 bases not matched to a gene.

This clone was counted between two and nine times. This chain links TRBV11-1 with TRBJ1-5; D not certain. Trimming removed 0 bases from V and 3 bases from J, with 3 bases in between. CDR1 is SGHAT and CDR2 is FQDESV in the germline V gene (reference sequence). The length of the CDR3 is 13 residues. The DNA for the CDR3 is TGTGCCAGCAGCTTAGCTCTCAATCAGCCCCAGCATTTT. Translated: CASSLALNQPQHF.

The chain recombines TRBV11-2 with TRBJ2-1, with D possibly TRBD2 on 5 matching bases. The V end lost 5 bases, the J end lost 6 bases, and 14 bases lay between the germline ends. Germline V gene sequence: CDR1 SGHAT, CDR2 FQNNGV. This CDR3 has 14 amino acids. The CDR3 region is CASSLRTGSNEQFF. The DNA of the CDR3 is TGTGCCAGCAGCCTCAGGACGGGATCCAATGAGCAGTTCTTC.

The V gene is TRBV4-3, the J gene TRBJ1-1; D not certain. Germline V gives CDR1 LGHNA, CDR2 YSLEER. Trimming stripped 4 bases from V and 0 bases from J, with 9 bases between. The CDR3 contains 14 residues. The CDR3 sequence: CASSRQAVNTEAFF. In DNA form, the CDR3 reads TGCGCCAGCAGCCGTCAAGCGGTGAACACTGAAGCTTTCTTT.

The chain is built from TRBV30 and TRBJ1-5, with 8 bases that match TRBD1. Germline V lookup: CDR1 GTSNPN, CDR2 SVGIG (reference sequence). The CDR3 loop spans 14 amino acids. The ends lost 1 base at V and 6 bases at J; junction bases unmatched: 5. CDR3 bases: TGTGCCTGGAGTGCAGGGGGCGGCTTTCAGCCCCAGCATTTT. Translated: CAWSAGGGFQPQHF.

CDR3 sequence: CASSKTGTDTYEQYF. CDR3 in DNA: TGTGCCAGTAGTAAGACCGGGACAGATACCTACGAGCAGTACTTC. This chain uses TRBV19 with TRBJ2-7, with 7 bases fitting TRBD1. Germline values: CDR1 LNHDA, CDR2 SQIVND (reference sequence). There are 15 residues in the CDR3. V dropped 4 bases and J dropped 2; count of bases not matched to a gene: 8.

This clone has a single count. CDR3 in amino acids: CASSLGASLLGLGDTIYF. CDR3 nucleotide sequence: TGTGCCAGCAGTTTGGGGGCCAGTCTTCTCGGCTTAGGGGACACCATATATTTT. The chain couples TRBV28 to TRBJ1-3; D is possibly TRBD1 (6 bases). Trimming cost V 3 bases and J 8 bases, with 26 bases left between them. Germline-derived CDR1 and CDR2 are MDHEN and SYDVKM. The CDR3 runs to 18 residues.

The rearrangement uses TRBV5-1 and TRBJ1-1; D is possibly TRBD1 (6 bases). With 0 bases removed from V and 0 bases from J, the gap between germline ends came to 9 bases. Germline CDR1 reads SGHRS; CDR2 reads YFSETQ. The CDR3 contains 15 residues. The CDR3 is CASSLDTGLNTEAFF. The DNA of the CDR3 is TGCGCCAGCAGCTTGGATACAGGGTTGAACACTGAAGCTTTCTTT.

The chain is built from TRBV6-5 and TRBJ1-5, with 8 bases that match TRBD1. V dropped 5 bases and J dropped 7; count of bases not matched to a gene: 10. The germline V gene has CDR1 MNHEY and CDR2 SVGAGI. This CDR3 contains 15 residues. The CDR3 DNA reads as TGTGCCAGCAGTCTAGATGGACAGGGCTCGCAGCCCCAGCATTTT. This encodes CASSLDGQGSQPQHF.

The rearrangement joins TRBV19 to TRBJ2-2; D gene ambiguous. Trimming pared 4 bases from V and 6 bases from J, leaving 6 bases between. CDR3 length: 12 amino acids. Germline CDR1 is LNHDA and CDR2 is SQIVND (reference sequence). Written as DNA, the CDR3 is TGTGCCAGTAGTACCAGGCCCGGGGAGCTGTTTTTT. Protein sequence: CASSTRPGELFF.

The chain employs TRBV10-2 and TRBJ1-4; D is undetermined. This CDR3 spans 13 amino acids. The V end was cut by 10 bases, the J end by 0 bases, with 9 bases between. CDR1 and CDR2 from the germline V gene are WSHSY and SAAADI. The chain's CDR3 is CATGVATNEKLFF. In nucleotides, the CDR3 is TGCGCCACCGGAGTTGCAACTAATGAAAAACTGTTTTTT.

This clone was seen a single time. Relative to the germline gene, one junction end is altered; a read error may explain this. The chain carries TRBV6-5 and TRBJ2-3; no definite D call. CDR3 size: 11 residues. The germline V gene encodes CDR1 MNHEY and CDR2 SVGAGI. CDR3 amino acids: CASSDSATQYF. The CDR3 DNA follows: TGTGCCAGCAGTGACTCGGCTACGCAGTATTTT.

The chain couples TRBV19 to TRBJ1-2, with 10 nucleotides matching TRBD1. With 9 bases clipped from V and 8 bases from J, the junction kept 6 bases outside the gene matches. This CDR3 comprises 12 residues. CDR1 is LNHDA, CDR2 SQIVND, per germline (reference sequence). For the CDR3, the DNA is TGTGCCAGCCATGACAGGGGGCGAGGCTACACCTTC. The encoded protein is CASHDRGRGYTF.

J is TRBJ2-7 and V is TRBV6-5, with 7 positions matching TRBD2. With 7 bases clipped from V and 1 base from J, the junction kept 7 bases outside the gene matches. The CDR3 runs to 14 residues. Looked up from germline, CDR1 is MNHEY and CDR2 is SVGAGI. DNA of the CDR3: TGTGCCAGCACCCCGGGAGGACGGTCCTACGAGCAGTACTTC. Its protein product is CASTPGGRSYEQYF.